The entry below describes one TCR beta chain. Its target is not known. These data come from a study of T cell responses to AZD1222 COVID-19 vaccine. The study, taken as a whole, reports: Regions 160-218 and 743-854 dominated among vaccine-associated CD4 TCRs spanning spike. Nearly half of spike-specific TCRs reportedly target unmutated variant regions. Sampling captured repertoires only after the peak T cell response.

TCRdb keeps only in-frame clones here, not all; method: immunoSEQ multiplex PCR. The sample contains 150,000 or so clones, nearly 90% of which appear only once. The CDR3 has 15 amino acids. V lost 6 bases and J lost 7; bases outside the gene matches: 9. Germline assignment: CDR1 MNHEY and CDR2 SVGAGI. This receptor was identified in an adult in good health. The sequencing used peripheral blood, collected on day 0 of AZD1222 vaccination. This rearrangement joins TRBV6-5 to TRBJ1-6, with 7 bases fitting TRBD1. This CDR3 is CASRDYRGSNSPLHF. CDR3 nucleotide sequence: TGTGCCAGCAGGGATTACAGGGGATCGAATTCACCCCTCCACTTT.